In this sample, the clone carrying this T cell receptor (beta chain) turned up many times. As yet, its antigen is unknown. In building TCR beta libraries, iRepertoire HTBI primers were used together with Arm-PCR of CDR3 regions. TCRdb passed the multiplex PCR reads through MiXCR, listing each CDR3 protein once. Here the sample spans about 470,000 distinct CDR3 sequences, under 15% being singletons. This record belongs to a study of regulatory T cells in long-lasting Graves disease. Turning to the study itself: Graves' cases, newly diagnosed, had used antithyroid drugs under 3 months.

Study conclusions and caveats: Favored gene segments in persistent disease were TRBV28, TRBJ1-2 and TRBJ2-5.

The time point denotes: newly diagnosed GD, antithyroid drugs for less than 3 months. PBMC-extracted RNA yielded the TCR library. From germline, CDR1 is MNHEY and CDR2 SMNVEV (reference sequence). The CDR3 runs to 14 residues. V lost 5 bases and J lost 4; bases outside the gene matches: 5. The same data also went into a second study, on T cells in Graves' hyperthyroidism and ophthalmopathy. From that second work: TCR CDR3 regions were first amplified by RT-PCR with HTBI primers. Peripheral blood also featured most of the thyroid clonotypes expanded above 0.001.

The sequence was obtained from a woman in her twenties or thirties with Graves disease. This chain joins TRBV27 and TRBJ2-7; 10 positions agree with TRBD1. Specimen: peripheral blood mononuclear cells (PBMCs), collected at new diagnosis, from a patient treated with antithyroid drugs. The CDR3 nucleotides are TGTGCCAGCAGTGTGGACAGGGGGGCTTACGAGCAGTACTTC. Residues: CASSVDRGAYEQYF.